This T cell receptor (beta chain) was captured in a study of tumour-infiltrating T cells in Burkitt lymphoma. Looking at the study overall: This cohort included all epidemiological subtypes of Burkitt lymphoma.

Trimming removed 7 bases at V and 5 bases at J, with 14 bases between. The germline CDR1 and CDR2 sequences are MDHEN and SYDVKM. The CDR3 spans 13 residues. Data came from immunoSEQ multiplex PCR; TCRdb stores just in-frame clones and leaves some out. The data show 46,000 or so clones, roughly 31% seen once. Sample: tumor tissue. The TCR sequence derives from a human donor with Burkitt lymphoma. The J gene is TRBJ1-1, the V gene TRBV28; maybe TRBD1 (6 bases). DNA of the CDR3: TGTGCCAGCACTTTCAGGGGCCAAACTGAAGCTTTCTTT. Protein: CASTFRGQTEAFF.